Below, 21 T cell receptor beta chains from the same sample are listed, as sequenced in a study of blood T cell repertoires in COVID-19. TCRdb's copy holds only in-frame clones and misses some; the assay was immunoSEQ multiplex PCR. The data show over 250,000 clones, with over 85% seen just once and under 2.5% held by the top ten. The specimen was PBMCs or T cells enriched from blood (not recorded which). The receptors stem from a woman aged 60-70 years who had recovered from COVID-19.

This chain links TRBV18 with TRBJ1-2; no clear D gene. V shed 3 bases and J shed 1 base, with 12 bases lying between them. CDR1 KGHSH and CDR2 LQKENI come from the germline V gene. This CDR3 spans 15 amino acids. The CDR3 is CASSPPGTVNYGYTF. For the CDR3, the DNA is TGTGCCAGCTCACCCCCAGGCACCGTTAACTATGGCTACACCTTC.

The chain joins TRBV10-3 to TRBJ1-3; 8 nucleotides agree with TRBD1. Germline CDR1 and CDR2: ENHRY and SYGVKD. The CDR3 contains 15 residues. V shed 6 bases, J shed 4 bases, and the junction held 8 bases outside the gene matches. The CDR3 loop reads CAIRSQGAEGNTIYF. CDR3 sequence (DNA): TGTGCCATCAGATCGCAGGGGGCGGAGGGAAACACCATATATTTT.

This clone was seen only a few times. The chain links TRBV7-9 to TRBJ2-1; weak D call: TRBD1 (7 bases). V lost 3 bases to trimming and J lost 1 base, with 13 bases between them. The length of the CDR3 is 16 residues. CDR1 SEHNR and CDR2 FQNEAQ come from the germline V gene (reference sequence). As DNA, the CDR3 is TGTGCCAGCAGCTTGGGTCCAGGGGGGTCCTACAATGAGCAGTTCTTC. Translated: CASSLGPGGSYNEQFF.

This clone was detected only once. V and J are TRBV7-2 and TRBJ2-1, with 14 bases matching TRBD2. V lost 3 bases and J lost 10; bases outside the gene matches: 8. The CDR3 is 16 amino acids. Germline loops: CDR1 SGHTA, CDR2 FQGNSA. The CDR3 loop is CASSFSTSGRAREQFF. CDR3 DNA: TGTGCCAGCAGCTTTTCGACTAGCGGGAGGGCCCGAGAGCAGTTCTTC. Looking up the rest from reference TRBV7-2 and TRBJ2-1 gives the full variable domain: GAGVSQSPSNKVTEKGKDVELRCDPISGHTALYWYRQSLGQGLEFLIYFQGNSAPDKSGLPSDRFSAERTGGSVSTLTIQRTQQEDSAVYLCASSFSTSGRAREQFFGPGTRLTVL.

The chain recombines TRBV7-2 with TRBJ2-7; D may be TRBD1 (5 bases). The CDR3 is made up of 15 amino acids. V lost 0 bases and J 3 bases, leaving 12 bases between the germline ends. Germline lookup yields CDR1 SGHTA and CDR2 FQGNSA. DNA for the CDR3: TGTGCCAGCAGCTTAGCGCCGCGACAGAGCTACGAGCAGTACTTC. Protein product: CASSLAPRQSYEQYF.

This chain joins TRBV24-1 and TRBJ2-5; 9 nucleotides agree with TRBD1. Germline CDR1 is KGHDR and CDR2 is SFDVKD. There are 16 residues in the CDR3. The junction had 10 bases not matched to a gene; V was cut back by 4 bases and J by 5 bases. In DNA form, the CDR3 reads TGTGCCACCAGTGACGCCGGGACAGGGTTCTGGGAGACCCAGTACTTC. Encoded protein: CATSDAGTGFWETQYF.

The J gene is TRBJ2-2, the V gene TRBV10-3; 9 bases are a match to TRBD2. V trimming: 3 bases; J trimming: 5 bases; junction bases outside the gene matches: 10. CDR3 length equals 17 residues. CDR1 is ENHRY, CDR2 SYGVKD, per germline. CDR3 residues: CAISEPRGGAGTGELFF. In DNA, the CDR3 is TGTGCCATCAGTGAACCTCGCGGGGGGGCCGGGACCGGGGAGCTGTTTTTT.

The chain has TRBV3-1 (or the pseudogene TRBV3-2) and TRBJ2-3; 14 bases are a match to TRBD2. The CDR3 contains 17 residues. The V gene's germline CDR1 is LGHDT and CDR2 YNNKEL (reference sequence). Trimming took 4 bases from V and 4 from J; bases not matched to a gene: 7. The CDR3 loop reads CASSPTSGRVGADTQYF. In nucleotides, the CDR3 is TGTGCCAGCAGCCCGACTAGCGGGAGGGTAGGGGCAGATACGCAGTATTTT.

As for this clone: The sample has other DNA sequences that encode this CDR3 too. This chain links TRBV3-1 (or the pseudogene TRBV3-2) with TRBJ1-5, with a weak D call TRBD1 (6 bases). The CDR3 is 14 residues long. Germline loops: CDR1 LGHDT, CDR2 YNNKEL (reference sequence). V shed 1 base and J shed 2 bases, with 6 bases lying between them. This CDR3 is CASSQGTGNQPQHF. CDR3 nucleotides: TGTGCCAGCAGCCAAGGGACAGGCAATCAGCCCCAGCATTTT.

The chain joins TRBV21-1 to TRBJ1-2; TRBD1, the D gene given by the table, was not confirmed from the DNA. TRBV21-1 is termed a pseudogene. This CDR3 is built from 20 residues. CDR3 DNA sequence: TGTGCCAGCAGCATCCTCTACCGGGACAGTATTACCAGTACCAACTATGGCTACACCTTC. This gives the protein CASSILYRDSITSTNYGYTF.

DNA of the CDR3: TGTGCCAGCAGTTTTAACCGGGAGGAACCCAATGAGCAGTTCTTC. Protein sequence: CASSFNREEPNEQFF. This chain connects TRBV27 to TRBJ2-1; TRBD2 aligns across 7 bases. The CDR3 spans 15 residues. Germline CDR1 MNHEY, CDR2 SMNVEV (reference sequence). J was trimmed by 6 bases and V by 3 bases; bases with no gene match: 8.

Concerning this clone: The same CDR3 also results from other DNA sequences found in this sample. The J gene is TRBJ2-2, the V gene TRBV3-1 (or the pseudogene TRBV3-2); maybe TRBD2 (5 bases). Germline CDR1 LGHDT, CDR2 YNNKEL (reference sequence). Trimming stripped 2 bases from V and 0 bases from J, with 10 bases between. CDR3 length: 16 residues. The CDR3 DNA follows: TGTGCCAGCAGCCAAACTAGGCCATCGAACACCGGGGAGCTGTTTTTT. It specifies CASSQTRPSNTGELFF.

The chain recombines TRBV2 with TRBJ2-7; no clear D gene. The V end lost 8 bases, the J end lost 1 base, and 15 bases lay between the germline ends. The CDR3 contains 14 residues. Germline CDR1 is SNHLY and CDR2 is FYNNEI. The CDR3 reads CASLFLTSSYEQYF. CDR3 in DNA: TGTGCCAGCCTCTTTTTGACTTCATCCTACGAGCAGTACTTC.

The chain links TRBV9 to TRBJ2-7, with D maybe TRBD2 (6 bases). CDR1 is SGDLS and CDR2 is YYNGEE in the germline V gene. V lost 0 bases and J 0 bases, leaving 10 bases between the germline ends. This CDR3 is 15 amino acids long. The CDR3, as DNA: TGTGCCAGCAGCGTAGGGGCGGGGAGCTCCTACGAGCAGTACTTC. Protein product: CASSVGAGSSYEQYF.

The rearrangement joins TRBV3-1 (or the pseudogene TRBV3-2) to TRBJ1-3, with a tentative D call TRBD1 (5 bases). The germline CDR1 and CDR2 sequences are LGHDT and YNNKEL (reference sequence). V was pared by 7 bases and J by 1 base, with 20 bases between. The CDR3 sequence is 17 residues long. The CDR3 loop reads CASTNIKETDSGNTIYF. Here the CDR3 DNA reads TGTGCCAGCACCAATATCAAGGAGACAGATTCTGGAAACACCATATATTTT.

The rearrangement joins TRBV25-1 to TRBJ2-7, with D possibly TRBD1 on 5 matching bases. CDR1 and CDR2 (germline): MGHDK, SYGVNS. The CDR3 loop spans 12 amino acids. This chain's CDR3 is CASRGRPDEQYF. CDR3 DNA: TGTGCAAGTAGGGGCCGACCTGACGAGCAGTACTTC.

This clone was observed a single time. The rearrangement joins TRBV6-5 to TRBJ1-2, with D possibly matching TRBD1 (5 bases). Germline CDR1 MNHEY, CDR2 SVGAGI. Trimming shortened V by 6 bases and J by 7 bases, and 18 bases separated the two germline ends. The CDR3 consists of 14 residues. DNA for the CDR3: TGTGCCAGCAGACCTCCATGGGGCTACGGTGGCTACACCTTC. It translates to CASRPPWGYGGYTF.

The chain joins TRBV7-9 to TRBJ1-4; D possibly corresponds to TRBD1 (5 bases). Trimming took off 5 bases at V and 7 bases at J, with 11 bases between the two ends. CDR1 and CDR2 (germline): SEHNR, FQNEAQ (reference sequence). The CDR3 totals 13 residues. CDR3 protein: CASSRGNAEKLFF. The CDR3, as DNA: TGTGCCAGCAGCCGGGGGAACGCTGAAAAACTGTTTTTT.

The J gene is TRBJ1-2, the V gene TRBV6-1; 7 bases agree with TRBD1. Trimming at V came to 3 bases and at J to 8 bases, leaving 9 bases not matched to a gene. The germline CDR1 and CDR2 sequences are MNHNS and SASEGT. This CDR3 contains 14 residues. In DNA form, the CDR3 reads TGTGCCAGCAGTGACCCGACAGGGCGGCGCGGCTACACCTTC. It specifies CASSDPTGRRGYTF.

The CDR3 loop is CASSLFLTGIIYEQYF. The CDR3 DNA sequence: TGTGCCAGCAGTTTATTTTTGACAGGGATTATCTACGAGCAGTACTTC. The chain links TRBV27 to TRBJ2-7; 7 positions match TRBD1. The CDR3 extends over 16 amino acids. Per germline, CDR1 MNHEY and CDR2 SMNVEV (reference sequence). Trimming at V came to 1 base and at J to 3 bases, leaving 9 bases not matched to a gene.

This chain connects TRBV5-1 to TRBJ1-1, with D perhaps TRBD1 (5 bases). Trimming stripped 0 bases from V and 5 bases from J, with 17 bases between. Germline CDR1 reads SGHRS; CDR2 reads YFSETQ. The CDR3 totals 16 residues. This CDR3 is CASSLALGGVNTEAFF. CDR3 nucleotide sequence: TGCGCCAGCAGCTTGGCCCTGGGAGGGGTAAATACTGAAGCTTTCTTT.